This T cell receptor beta chain comes out of a study of T cells in Graves' hyperthyroidism and ophthalmopathy. Amplification of TCR beta CDR3 regions was performed using RNA transcripts as template. Initially, a first-round RT-PCR of the TCR CDR3 employed the HTBI primer set. TCRdb recomputed calls from the multiplex PCR reads with MiXCR, one row per CDR3 protein. The table has some 510,000 distinct CDR3 sequences, 46% seen once; the top ten hold 8.2%. The hyperthyroidism patients had all been newly diagnosed, and their disease duration was under 2 months. Their ages ranged from 18 to 65 years. For the diagnoses, clinical symptoms, serum thyroxine and TRAb, thyroid ultrasound and orbital computed tomography were used. This CDR3 region has 14 residues. The germline V gene has CDR1 DFQATT and CDR2 SNEGSKA (reference sequence). Trimming at V came to 3 bases and at J to 3 bases, leaving 4 bases not matched to a gene.

J is TRBJ1-1 and V is TRBV20-1; 10 bases agree with TRBD1. The clonotype was recovered from a woman under 30 with Graves' hyperthyroidism. Sequences were obtained from peripheral blood or thyroid tissue (not recorded which). The CDR3 loop reads CSARTGGADTEAFF. The CDR3 nucleotides are TGCAGTGCTAGGACAGGGGGCGCGGACACTGAAGCTTTCTTT.